This T cell receptor (beta chain) was identified during a study of STAT5B mutations in CD4+ large granular lymphocyte leukemia. Looked up from germline, CDR1 is SGHRS and CDR2 is YFSETQ. The V and J ends lost 5 bases and 5 bases, in that order; junction bases with no gene match: 5. The length of the CDR3 is 14 residues. Depending on availability, patient cells were bead-separated fractions or unselected PBMC. Sequencing was at survey level. Authors' processing steps: Putative leukemic clones, around 64 in all, each exceeded 5% of the repertoire. Repertoires were generated with immunoSEQ multiplex PCR, while TCRdb's copy carries only in-frame clones and drops some. V and J calls and clone size are copied from that table; D and trimming were computed from the DNA. The sample has some 440 clones, 50% to 70% seen once.

The specimen sequenced was PBMCs. The V call is TRBV5-1, the J call TRBJ2-3; 10 bases line up with TRBD1. This sequence was found in a woman in her 70s with CD4+ T-cell large granular lymphocyte leukemia. The CDR3 reads CASRGTGDGDTQYF. In DNA form, the CDR3 reads TGCGCCAGCAGGGGGACAGGGGATGGAGATACGCAGTATTTT.